The source of this T cell receptor (beta chain) is a study of monozygotic twins with inflammatory bowel disease. The CDR3 is 15 amino acids. With the 5' RACE reads reprocessed, TCRdb shows one record per CDR3 protein and no DNA. The sample's table shows approximately 330,000 distinct CDR3 sequences. The receptor's source is a human donor with ulcerative colitis or Crohn's disease, or a healthy co-twin of an affected twin (not recorded which). The V gene is TRBV12-3 or TRBV12-4, the J gene TRBJ2-1; absent DNA, TCRdb's TRBD1 call cannot be checked. The sequenced sample consisted of blood. The CDR3 region is CASRQSGGPYNEQFF.